The present T cell receptor beta chain was sequenced within a study of OX40 agonist ivuxolimab in advanced cancers. Study details: Cancers in dose escalation were hepatocellular, melanoma, renal cell and head and neck.

CDR3 size: 14 residues. The germline V and J ends were trimmed by 9 bases and 4 bases, with 19 bases remaining between them. Germline assignment: CDR1 SGHRS and CDR2 YFSETQ. Generated by immunoSEQ multiplex PCR, the TCRdb table keeps only in-frame clones and is missing some. The profile covers about 51,000 clones, with over 65% appearing a single time and approximately 2% taken by the ten largest. This TCR was recovered from an adult with an advanced solid tumor such as melanoma, head and neck, liver or kidney cancer. The input for sequencing was CD4+ or CD8+ T cells sorted from blood, taken in a trial of the OX40 agonist ivuxolimab. The rearrangement uses TRBV5-1 and TRBJ1-2; D unclear. In DNA form, the CDR3 reads TGCGCCACCAGATTAGATCGGCAAGCCTATGGCTACACCTTC. Translating gives CATRLDRQAYGYTF.